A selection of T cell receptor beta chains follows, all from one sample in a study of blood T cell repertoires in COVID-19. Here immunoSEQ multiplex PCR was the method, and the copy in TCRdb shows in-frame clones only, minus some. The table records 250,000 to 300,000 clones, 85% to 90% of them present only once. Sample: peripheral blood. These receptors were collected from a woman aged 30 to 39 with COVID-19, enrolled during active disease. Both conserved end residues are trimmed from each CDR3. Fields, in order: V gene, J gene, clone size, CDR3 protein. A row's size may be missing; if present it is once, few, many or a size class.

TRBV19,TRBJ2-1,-,ASSRTSGSYNEQF
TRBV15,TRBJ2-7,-,ATSRVVGQTYEQY
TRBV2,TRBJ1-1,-,ASSGSQAGGTEAF
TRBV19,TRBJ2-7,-,ASSSTGNYEQY
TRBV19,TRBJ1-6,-,ASSDQGASYNSPLH
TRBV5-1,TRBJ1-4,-,ASGDGGEKLF
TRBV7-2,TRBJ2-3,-,ASSFGGLHADTQY
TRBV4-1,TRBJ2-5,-,ASSQTLTSGRARETQY
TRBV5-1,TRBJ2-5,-,ASSLQGRETQY
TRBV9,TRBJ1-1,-,ASSARRDSGTEAF
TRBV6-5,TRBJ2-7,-,ASSYSGDVYEQY
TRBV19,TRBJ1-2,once,ASSQREALAGYT
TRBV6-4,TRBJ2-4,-,ASSGHLAELAKNIQY
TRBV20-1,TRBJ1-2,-,SAESGGYT
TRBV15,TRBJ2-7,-,ATAPWGGEQY
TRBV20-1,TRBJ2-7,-,SASGGGAYEQY
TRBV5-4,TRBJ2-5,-,ASSLAYRDRETQY
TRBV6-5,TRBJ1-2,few,ASSIQGDNYGYT
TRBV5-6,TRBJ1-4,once,ASSQDRGEKLF
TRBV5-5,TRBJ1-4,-,ASGNRATNEKLF
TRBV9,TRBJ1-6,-,ASSVDGRLNSPLH
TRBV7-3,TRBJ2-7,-,ASSPAASGSREQY
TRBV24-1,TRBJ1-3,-,ATSPSGGNTIY
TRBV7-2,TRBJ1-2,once,ASSLERGFGGYT
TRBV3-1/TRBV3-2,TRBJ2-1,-,ASSQEQGAKNEQF
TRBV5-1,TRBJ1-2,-,ASSLAGNYGYT
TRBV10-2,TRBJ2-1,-,ASSEFGLAGWNNEQF
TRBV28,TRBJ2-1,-,ASSLTTRERGYNEQF
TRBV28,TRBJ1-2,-,ASAGQGGGYGYT
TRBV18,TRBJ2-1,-,ASSPLGQGLGEQF
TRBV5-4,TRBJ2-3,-,ASSLASWSPVGTDTQY
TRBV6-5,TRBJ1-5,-,ASRTGELNQPQH
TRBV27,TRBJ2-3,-,ASSLPPSGEQY
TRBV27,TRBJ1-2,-,ASRETGVWGYT
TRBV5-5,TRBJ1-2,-,ASSPDRSLLDYT
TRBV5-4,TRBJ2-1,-,ASSFLAGTYNEQF
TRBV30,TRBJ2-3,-,AWSVAHTDTQY
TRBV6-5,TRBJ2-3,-,ASSLTGGIADTQY
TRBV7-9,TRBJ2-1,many,ASSLADSYYNEQF
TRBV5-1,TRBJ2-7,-,ASSPYGAYEQY
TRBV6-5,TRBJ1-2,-,ASREGARGYT
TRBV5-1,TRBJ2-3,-,ASRLTSSQGASTDTQY
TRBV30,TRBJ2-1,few,AWSRGLAGDNEQF
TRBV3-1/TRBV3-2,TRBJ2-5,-,ASSQAEGLGTQY
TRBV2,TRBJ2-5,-,ASSPDRFYQETQY
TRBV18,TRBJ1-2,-,ASSQGLDGYT
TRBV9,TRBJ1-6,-,ASSVGGQGNSPLH
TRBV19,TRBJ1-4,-,ASSEASNEKLF
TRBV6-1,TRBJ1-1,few,ASSDGVGRRNTEAF